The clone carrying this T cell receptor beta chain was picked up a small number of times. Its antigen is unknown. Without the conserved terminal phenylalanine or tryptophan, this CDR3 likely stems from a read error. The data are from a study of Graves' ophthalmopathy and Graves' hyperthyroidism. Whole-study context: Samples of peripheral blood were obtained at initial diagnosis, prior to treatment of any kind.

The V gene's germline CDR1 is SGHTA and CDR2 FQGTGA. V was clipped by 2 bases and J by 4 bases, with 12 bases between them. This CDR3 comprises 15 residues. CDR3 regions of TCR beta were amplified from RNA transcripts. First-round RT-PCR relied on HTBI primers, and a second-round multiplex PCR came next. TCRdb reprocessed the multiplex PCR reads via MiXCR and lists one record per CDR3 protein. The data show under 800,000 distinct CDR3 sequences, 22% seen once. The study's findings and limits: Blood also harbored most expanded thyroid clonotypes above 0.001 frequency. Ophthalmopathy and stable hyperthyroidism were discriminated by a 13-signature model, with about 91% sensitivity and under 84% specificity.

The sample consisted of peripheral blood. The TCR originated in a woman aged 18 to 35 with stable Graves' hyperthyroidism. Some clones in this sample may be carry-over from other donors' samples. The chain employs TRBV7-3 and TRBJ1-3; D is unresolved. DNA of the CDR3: TGTGCCAGCAGCTTAGACGGGCCCACCGGAAACACCATATATCTT. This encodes CASSLDGPTGNTIYL.